The text below deals with one TCR beta chain. The data are from a study of blood T cell repertoires in COVID-19. Assay used: immunoSEQ multiplex PCR; TCRdb lists only in-frame clones, some missing. The repertoire has some 50,000 clones, roughly 84% of them found once; the top ten carry 12% to 15%. The TCR sequence derives from a human donor in a cohort sampled during active COVID-19. Sequencing was performed on peripheral blood.

DNA for the CDR3: TGTGCCACCAAATCCCAGGGCACCGGGGAGCTGTTTTTT. Its translation is CATKSQGTGELFF. The chain combines TRBV6-5 with TRBJ2-2; possibly TRBD1 for D (5 bases). From germline, CDR1 is MNHEY and CDR2 SVGAGI. CDR3 length equals 13 residues. Trimming cost V 10 bases and J 4 bases, with 13 bases left between them.